This T cell receptor beta chain was recorded in a study of blood T cells in healthy people across ages. Broader study findings: Naive T cell percentage showed a strong correlation with TCR beta diversity. There were more naive CD4+ cells and higher diversity in long-lived donors than in aged donors. Per-million-T-cell TCR beta diversity fell roughly linearly with age.

This clonotype occurred a few times. The antigen is not known. Total RNA, at least 5 micrograms per sample, came from PBMCs. CDR3 size: 14 residues. The V gene's germline CDR1 is SSHAT and CDR2 FNYEAQ (reference sequence). The V gene lost 5 bases and the J gene lost 3 bases, with 11 bases spanning the gap. Through a sample-barcoded 5' primer and a J-beta primer mix, a second PCR was run for roughly 7 to 11 cycles. TCRdb re-derived calls from the 5' RACE reads in MiXCR, one entry per CDR3 protein. The sample carries just under 900,000 distinct CDR3 sequences, 29% recorded once. The chain couples TRBV7-7 to TRBJ2-1; D possibly corresponds to TRBD1 (5 bases). This TCR came from a woman older than 75 in good health. Source material: blood. The chain's CDR3 is CASSPDSVYNEQFF. In DNA form, the CDR3 reads TGTGCCAGCAGCCCTGACAGCGTCTACAATGAGCAGTTCTTC.